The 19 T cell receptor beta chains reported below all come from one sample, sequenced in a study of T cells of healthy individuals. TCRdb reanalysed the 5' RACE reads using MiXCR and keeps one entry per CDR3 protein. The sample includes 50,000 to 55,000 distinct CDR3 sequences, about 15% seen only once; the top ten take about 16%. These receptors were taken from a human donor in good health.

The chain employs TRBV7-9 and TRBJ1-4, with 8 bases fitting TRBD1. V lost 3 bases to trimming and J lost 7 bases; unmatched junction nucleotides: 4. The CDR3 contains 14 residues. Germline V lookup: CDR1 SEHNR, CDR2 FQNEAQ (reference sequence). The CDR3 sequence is CASSLQGAREKLFF. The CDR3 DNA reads TGTGCCAGCAGCTTGCAGGGGGCGCGTGAAAAACTGTTTTTT. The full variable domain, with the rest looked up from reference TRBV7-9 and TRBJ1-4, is DTGVSQNPRHKITKRGQNVTFRCDPISEHNRLYWYRQTLGQGPEFLTYFQNEAQLEKSRLLSDRFSAERPKGSFSTLEIQRTEQGDSAMYLCASSLQGAREKLFFGSGTQLSVL.

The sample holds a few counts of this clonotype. The CDR3 bases are TGTGCCACCAGTGATCCCGGGACAGGGGTTTACGAGCAGTACTTC. Translated: CATSDPGTGVYEQYF. This chain connects TRBV24-1 to TRBJ2-7, with 10 bases aligning to TRBD1. The germline V gene encodes CDR1 KGHDR and CDR2 SFDVKD. V dropped 3 bases and J dropped 4; count of bases not matched to a gene: 5. The CDR3 spans 15 residues.

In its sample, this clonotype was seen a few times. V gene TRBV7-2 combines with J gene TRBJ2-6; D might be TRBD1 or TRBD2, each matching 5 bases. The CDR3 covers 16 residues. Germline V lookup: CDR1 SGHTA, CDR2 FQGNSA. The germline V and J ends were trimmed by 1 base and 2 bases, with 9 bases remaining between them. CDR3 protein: CASSLGRDPGANVLTF. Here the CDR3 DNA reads TGTGCCAGCAGCTTAGGCAGGGACCCTGGGGCCAACGTCCTGACTTTC.

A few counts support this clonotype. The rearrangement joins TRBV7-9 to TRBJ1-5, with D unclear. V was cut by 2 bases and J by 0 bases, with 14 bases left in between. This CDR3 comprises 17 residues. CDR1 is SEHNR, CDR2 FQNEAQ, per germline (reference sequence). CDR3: CASSLYPGGGSNQPQHF. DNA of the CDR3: TGTGCCAGCAGCTTATACCCGGGAGGTGGTAGCAATCAGCCCCAGCATTTT.

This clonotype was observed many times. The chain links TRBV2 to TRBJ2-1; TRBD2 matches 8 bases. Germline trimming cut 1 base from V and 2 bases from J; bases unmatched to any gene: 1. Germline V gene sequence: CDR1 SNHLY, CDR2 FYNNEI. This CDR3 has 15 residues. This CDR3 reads CASSEGTSPYNEQFF. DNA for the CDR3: TGTGCCAGCAGTGAAGGGACTAGCCCCTACAATGAGCAGTTCTTC.

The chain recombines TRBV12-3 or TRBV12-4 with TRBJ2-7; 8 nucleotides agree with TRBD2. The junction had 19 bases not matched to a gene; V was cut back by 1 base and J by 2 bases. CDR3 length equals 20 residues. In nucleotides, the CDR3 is TGTGCCAGCAGTTTAGTCGTCCGGCAGCTCCAAAGCGGGAGTACCTACGAGCAGTACTTC. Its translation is CASSLVVRQLQSGSTYEQYF.

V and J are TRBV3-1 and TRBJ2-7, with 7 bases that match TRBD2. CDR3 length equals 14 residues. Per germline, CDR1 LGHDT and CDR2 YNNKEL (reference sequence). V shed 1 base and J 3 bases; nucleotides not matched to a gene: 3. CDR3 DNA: TGTGCCAGCAGCCAAGGGGAGGGGTTCTACGAGCAGTACTTC. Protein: CASSQGEGFYEQYF.

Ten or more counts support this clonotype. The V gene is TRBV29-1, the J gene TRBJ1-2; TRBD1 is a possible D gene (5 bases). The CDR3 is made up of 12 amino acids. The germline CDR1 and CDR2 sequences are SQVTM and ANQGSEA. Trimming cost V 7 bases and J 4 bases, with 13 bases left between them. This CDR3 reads CSGGDESYGYTF. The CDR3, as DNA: TGCAGCGGGGGGGACGAGAGCTATGGCTACACCTTC.

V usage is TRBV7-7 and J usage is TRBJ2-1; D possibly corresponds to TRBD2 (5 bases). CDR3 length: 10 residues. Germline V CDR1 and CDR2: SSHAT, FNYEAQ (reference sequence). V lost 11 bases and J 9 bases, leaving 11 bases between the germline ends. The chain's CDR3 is CAVGGVEQFF. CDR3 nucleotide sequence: TGTGCCGTAGGAGGTGTTGAGCAGTTCTTC.

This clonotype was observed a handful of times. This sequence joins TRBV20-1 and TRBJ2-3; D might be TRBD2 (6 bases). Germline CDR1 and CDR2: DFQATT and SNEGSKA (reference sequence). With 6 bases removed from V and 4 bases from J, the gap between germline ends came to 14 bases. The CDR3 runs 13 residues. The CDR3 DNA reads TGCAGTGCGATCCTTAGCGGAGCAGATACGCAGTATTTT. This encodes CSAILSGADTQYF.

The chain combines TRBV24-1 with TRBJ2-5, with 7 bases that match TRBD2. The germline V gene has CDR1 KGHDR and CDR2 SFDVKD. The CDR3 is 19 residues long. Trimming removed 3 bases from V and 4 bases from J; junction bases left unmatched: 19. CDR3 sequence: CATSDQKWGGIASGETQYF. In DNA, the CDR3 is TGTGCCACCAGTGATCAAAAGTGGGGGGGGATTGCTTCAGGAGAGACCCAGTACTTC.

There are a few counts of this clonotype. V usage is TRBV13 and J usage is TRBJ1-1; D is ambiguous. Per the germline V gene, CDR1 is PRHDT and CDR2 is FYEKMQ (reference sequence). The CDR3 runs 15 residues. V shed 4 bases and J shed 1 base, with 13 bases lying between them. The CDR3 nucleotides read TGTGCCAGCAGCTCGAGGACGGAGTCGAACACTGAAGCTTTCTTT. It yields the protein CASSSRTESNTEAFF.

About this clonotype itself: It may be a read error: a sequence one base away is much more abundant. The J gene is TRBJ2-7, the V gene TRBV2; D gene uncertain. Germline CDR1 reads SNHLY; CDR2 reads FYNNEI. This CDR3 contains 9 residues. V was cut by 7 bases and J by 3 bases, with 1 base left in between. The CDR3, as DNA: TGTGCCAGCAACTACGAGCAGTACTTC. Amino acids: CASNYEQYF.

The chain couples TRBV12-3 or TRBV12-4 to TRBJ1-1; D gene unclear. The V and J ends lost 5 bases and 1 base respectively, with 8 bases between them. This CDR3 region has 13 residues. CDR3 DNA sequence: TGTGCCAGCAGTCCCGGAGAGAACACTGAAGCTTTCTTT. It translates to CASSPGENTEAFF.

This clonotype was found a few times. CDR3 loop: CASRYRAGGPYEQYF. The CDR3 DNA follows: TGTGCCAGCAGATACCGAGCGGGAGGGCCTTACGAGCAGTACTTC. V is TRBV2 and J is TRBJ2-7, with 10 bases lining up with TRBD2. V dropped 6 bases and J dropped 4; count of bases not matched to a gene: 9. Germline loops: CDR1 SNHLY, CDR2 FYNNEI. CDR3 length equals 15 residues.

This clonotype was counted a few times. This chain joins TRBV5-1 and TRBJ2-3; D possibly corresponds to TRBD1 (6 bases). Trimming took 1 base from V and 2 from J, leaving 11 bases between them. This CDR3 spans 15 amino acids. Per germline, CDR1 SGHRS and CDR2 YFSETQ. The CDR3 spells CASSLTGHSTDTQYF. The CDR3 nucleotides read TGCGCCAGCAGCTTGACGGGACACTCCACAGATACGCAGTATTTT.

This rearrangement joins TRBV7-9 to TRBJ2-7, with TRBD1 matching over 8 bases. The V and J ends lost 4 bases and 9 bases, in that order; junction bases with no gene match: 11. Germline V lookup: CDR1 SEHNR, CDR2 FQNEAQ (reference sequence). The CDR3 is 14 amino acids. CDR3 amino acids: CASSSQGAQLGQYF. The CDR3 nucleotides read TGTGCCAGCAGCTCTCAGGGGGCTCAACTCGGGCAGTACTTC.

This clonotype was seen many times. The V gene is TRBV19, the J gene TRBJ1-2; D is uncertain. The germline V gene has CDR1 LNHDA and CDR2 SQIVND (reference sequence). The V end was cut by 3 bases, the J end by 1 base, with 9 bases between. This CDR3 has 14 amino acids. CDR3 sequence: CASSIKAFNYGYTF. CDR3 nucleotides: TGTGCCAGTAGTATTAAAGCCTTTAACTATGGCTACACCTTC.

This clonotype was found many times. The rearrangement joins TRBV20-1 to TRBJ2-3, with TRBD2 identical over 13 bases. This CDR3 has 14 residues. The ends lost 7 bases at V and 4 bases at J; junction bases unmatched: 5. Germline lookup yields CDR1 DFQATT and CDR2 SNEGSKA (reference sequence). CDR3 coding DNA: TGCAGTGGTACTAGCGGGGGGGCCGCAGATACGCAGTATTTT. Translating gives CSGTSGGAADTQYF.